The clone carrying this T cell receptor (beta chain) was detected once. The target antigen is unknown. This sample was included in a study of T cell responses to AZD1222 COVID-19 vaccine. TCRdb's copy holds only in-frame clones and misses some; the assay was immunoSEQ multiplex PCR. The sample holds 150,000 or so clones, 90% seen once. The V end was cut by 6 bases, the J end by 4 bases, with 3 bases between. This CDR3 is 10 amino acids long. CDR1 is MNHEY and CDR2 is SVGAGI in the germline V gene. Findings and caveats of the study: Unmutated variant regions are reportedly targeted by nearly half of spike-specific TCRs. Most donors were white British, females outnumbered males, and clonal diversity was possibly underestimated. Without day 14 samples, only post-peak T cell repertoires were studied. Spike-specific TCR breadth and depth both grew after two AZD1222 doses.

The origin of this receptor is an adult who received the MenACWY meningococcal vaccine as a control. This material consisted of peripheral blood, taken 28 days after the second dose of the MenACWY control vaccine. This chain joins TRBV6-5 and TRBJ2-5; D gene unclear. This CDR3 reads CASRGETQYF. CDR3 nucleotide sequence: TGTGCCAGCAGAGGAGAGACCCAGTACTTC.